This record concerns one T cell receptor (beta chain) sequence. Profiling relied on immunoSEQ multiplex PCR, and the TCRdb table lists in-frame clones only, not all of them. Altogether some 180,000 clones are present, approximately 80% being singletons, with the ten largest covering less than 7%. This sample stems from a study of blood T cell repertoires in COVID-19. The CDR3 runs 14 residues. Trimming took 7 bases from V and 10 from J, leaving 17 bases between them. Germline-derived CDR1 and CDR2 are SNHLY and FYNNEI. The chain has TRBV2 and TRBJ1-6; D unresolved. This TCR was sampled from a man in his 60s with acute or convalescent COVID-19. The sample taken for sequencing was peripheral blood. The CDR3 region has the DNA TGTGCCAGCATGGCGGATTCCAAGACGTCACCCCTCCACTTT. Amino acids: CASMADSKTSPLHF.